This is a list of T cell receptor beta chains from one sample in a study of cytomegalovirus exposure and HLA in healthy donors. Only in-frame clones appear in the TCRdb table, and some are missing; sequencing was by immunoSEQ multiplex PCR. In the table there are around 110,000 clones, approximately 73% of which are singletons. The sample taken for sequencing was PBMCs. The receptors stem from a man aged 25 to 45 in good health and CMV-seronegative. The conserved cysteine and the conserved F or W are not part of the CDR3 here. Each record gives: V gene, CDR3 protein.

>TRBV10-2
ASSASGYGTGELF
>TRBV7-9
ASSFRTGGPNTEAF
>TRBV9
ASSEGGGRATKNIQY
>TRBV6-1
ASSVLSRYEQY
>TRBV18
ASSPDRGAYEQY
>TRBV2
ASSRDLNTEAF
>TRBV10-1
ASSDRSGQGTGELF
>TRBV19
ASSIAGEGYT
>TRBV20-1
SAGRGYEQY
>TRBV7-2
ASSLVVRVTDTQY
>TRBV28
ASSLLRTAGVQY
>TRBV7-9
ASSFLAGLTDTQY
>TRBV30
AWSRGYGYT
>TRBV2
ASSPQGAGEKLF
>TRBV7-9
ASSLARADRTDTQY
>TRBV28
ASSLRTPNTGELF